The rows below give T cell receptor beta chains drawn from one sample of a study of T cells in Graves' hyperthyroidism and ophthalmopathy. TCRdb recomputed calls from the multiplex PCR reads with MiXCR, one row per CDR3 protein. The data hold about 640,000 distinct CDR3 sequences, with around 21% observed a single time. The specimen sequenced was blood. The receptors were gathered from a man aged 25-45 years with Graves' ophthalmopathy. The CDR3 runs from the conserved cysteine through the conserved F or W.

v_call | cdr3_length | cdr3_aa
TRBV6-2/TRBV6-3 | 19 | CASSYTGTIGLVSYNEQFF
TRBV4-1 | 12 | CASSQDSFKQYF
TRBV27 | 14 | CASRGPWGTDTQYF
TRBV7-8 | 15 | CASSPSLRSGNTIYF
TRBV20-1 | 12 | CSARDITDEQYF
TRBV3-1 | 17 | CASSQVYRREEGNEQFF
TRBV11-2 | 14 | CASSLEPGLGEQFF
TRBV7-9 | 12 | CASSPSGRTQYF
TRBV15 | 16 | CATSKRTGATNEKLFF
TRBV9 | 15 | CASSVASSRQETQYF
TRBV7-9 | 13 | CASSLENSYEQYF
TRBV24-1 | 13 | CATSGPDRHEQYF
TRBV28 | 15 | CASSLARLAPQPQHF
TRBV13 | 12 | CASSSGVGEQYF
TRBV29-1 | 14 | CSVEGGQGNYGYTF
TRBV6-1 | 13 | CASTRTVAYGYTF
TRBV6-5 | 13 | CASSYSNRVEQYF
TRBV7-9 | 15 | CASSYQGTGGSIEYF
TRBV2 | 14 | CASNPRANTGELFF
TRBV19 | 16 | CASSYSASGAYNEQFF
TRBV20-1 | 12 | CSARIFPGELFF
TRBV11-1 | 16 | CASSLGTSRSADTQYF
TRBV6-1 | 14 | CASSQREGLETQYF
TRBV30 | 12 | CAWNLGGRGYTF
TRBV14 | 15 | CASSQRQGTNSPLHF
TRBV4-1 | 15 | CASSQAFTGEYEQYF
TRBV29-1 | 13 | CSVEATGTYEQYF
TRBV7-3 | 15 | CASSLGREYEETQYF